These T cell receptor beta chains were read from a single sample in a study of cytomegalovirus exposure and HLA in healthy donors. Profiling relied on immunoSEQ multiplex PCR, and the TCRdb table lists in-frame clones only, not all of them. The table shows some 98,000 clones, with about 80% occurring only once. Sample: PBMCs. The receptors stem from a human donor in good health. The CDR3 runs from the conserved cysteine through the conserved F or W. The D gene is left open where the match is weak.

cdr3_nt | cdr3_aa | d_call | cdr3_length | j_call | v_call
TGTGCCAGCAGCACCGGCTACAATGAGCAGTTCTTC | CASSTGYNEQFF | - | 12 | TRBJ2-1 | TRBV9
TGTGCCAGCAGCCGGCCACTAGGGATACGGCAAAATGAGCAGTTCTTC | CASSRPLGIRQNEQFF | - | 16 | TRBJ2-1 | TRBV5-6
TGTGCCAGCAGTCCAGAGACGGGATATAGCAATCAGCCCCAGCATTTT | CASSPETGYSNQPQHF | - | 16 | TRBJ1-5 | TRBV27
TGTGCCAGCAGCCGCGACAGGGGCAATGAGCAGTTCTTC | CASSRDRGNEQFF | TRBD1 | 13 | TRBJ2-1 | TRBV7-8
TGTGTCAGAAGCTGTAGCGGGAGTGGGAGTTCCTACAATGAGCAGTTCTTC | CVRSCSGSGSSYNEQFF | - | 17 | TRBJ2-1 | TRBV7-5
TGCGCCAGCAGCTTGAGGCGGGGGACAGATACGCAGTATTTT | CASSLRRGTDTQYF | TRBD2 | 14 | TRBJ2-3 | TRBV5-1
TGTGCCAGCAGTTTATCGAGGTCTCGTCTAGCGGGCAACAATGAGCAGTTCTTC | CASSLSRSRLAGNNEQFF | TRBD2 | 18 | TRBJ2-1 | TRBV27
TGCGCCAGCAGCCAGACCCTCGGAGCTACGCAGTATTTT | CASSQTLGATQYF | - | 13 | TRBJ2-3 | TRBV4-3
TGCAGCGTTGACGGGCAGGGCGTTAGCGGGAGGTTTAAAGCCGAGCAGTTCTTC | CSVDGQGVSGRFKAEQFF | TRBD2 | 18 | TRBJ2-1 | TRBV29-1
TGTGCCAGCAGCCTCAGACGGGAGGACGAGCAGTTCTTC | CASSLRREDEQFF | TRBD2 | 13 | TRBJ2-1 | TRBV4-2
TGTGCCAGCAGTGCTTCCCCTCCGGGGGGTTCCTACAATGAGCAGTTCTTC | CASSASPPGGSYNEQFF | TRBD2 | 17 | TRBJ2-1 | TRBV6-4